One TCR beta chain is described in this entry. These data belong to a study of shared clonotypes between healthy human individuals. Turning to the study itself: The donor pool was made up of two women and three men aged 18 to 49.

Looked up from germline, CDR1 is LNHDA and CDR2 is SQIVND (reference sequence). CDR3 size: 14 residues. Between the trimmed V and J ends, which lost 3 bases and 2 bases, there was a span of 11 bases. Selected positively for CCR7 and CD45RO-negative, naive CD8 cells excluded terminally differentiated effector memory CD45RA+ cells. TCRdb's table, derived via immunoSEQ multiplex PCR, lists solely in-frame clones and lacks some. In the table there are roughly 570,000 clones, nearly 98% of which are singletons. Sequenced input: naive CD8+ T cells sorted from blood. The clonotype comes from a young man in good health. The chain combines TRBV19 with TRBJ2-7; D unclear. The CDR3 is CASSMRTPPYEQYF. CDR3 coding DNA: TGTGCCAGTAGTATGAGGACCCCACCCTACGAGCAGTACTTC.